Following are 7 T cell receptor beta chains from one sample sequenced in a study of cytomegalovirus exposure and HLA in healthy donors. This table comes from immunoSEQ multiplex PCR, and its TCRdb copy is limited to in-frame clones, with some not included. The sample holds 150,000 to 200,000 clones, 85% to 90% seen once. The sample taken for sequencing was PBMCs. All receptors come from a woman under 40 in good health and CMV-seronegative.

The CDR3 bases are TGTGCCATCAGTGAGTCGACAGGGGGCCAATACGAGCAGTACTTC. This codes for CAISESTGGQYEQYF. The chain is built from TRBV10-3 and TRBJ2-7, with TRBD1 matching 10 bases. The CDR3 has 15 residues. With V trimmed by 0 bases and J by 4 bases, 3 bases remained unmatched. Germline loops: CDR1 ENHRY, CDR2 SYGVKD.

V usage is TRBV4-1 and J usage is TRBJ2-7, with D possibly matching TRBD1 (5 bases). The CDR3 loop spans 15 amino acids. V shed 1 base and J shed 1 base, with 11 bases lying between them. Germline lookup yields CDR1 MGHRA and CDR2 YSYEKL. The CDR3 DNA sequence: TGCGCCAGCAGCCAAGCCCAGGGCGCGTCCTACGAGCAGTACTTC. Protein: CASSQAQGASYEQYF.

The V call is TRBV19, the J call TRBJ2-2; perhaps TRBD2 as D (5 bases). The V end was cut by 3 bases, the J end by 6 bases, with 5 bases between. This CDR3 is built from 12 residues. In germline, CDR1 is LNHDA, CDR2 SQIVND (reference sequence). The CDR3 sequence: CASSMEAGELFF. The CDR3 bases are TGTGCCAGTAGTATGGAGGCCGGGGAGCTGTTTTTT.

In DNA form, the CDR3 reads TGTGCCAGCAGCGTAGGGCCATCTAGCAATCAGCCCCAGCATTTT. This encodes CASSVGPSSNQPQHF. The chain recombines TRBV9 with TRBJ1-5; D remains ambiguous. The CDR3 length is 15 residues. The germline V gene encodes CDR1 SGDLS and CDR2 YYNGEE. V lost 0 bases to trimming and J lost 0 bases, with 7 bases between them.

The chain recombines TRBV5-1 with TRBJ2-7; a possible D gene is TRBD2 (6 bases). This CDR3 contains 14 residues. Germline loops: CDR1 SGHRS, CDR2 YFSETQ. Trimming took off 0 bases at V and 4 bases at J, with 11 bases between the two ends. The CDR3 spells CASSLGLGPYEQYF. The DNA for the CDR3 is TGCGCCAGCAGCTTGGGACTAGGACCGTACGAGCAGTACTTC.

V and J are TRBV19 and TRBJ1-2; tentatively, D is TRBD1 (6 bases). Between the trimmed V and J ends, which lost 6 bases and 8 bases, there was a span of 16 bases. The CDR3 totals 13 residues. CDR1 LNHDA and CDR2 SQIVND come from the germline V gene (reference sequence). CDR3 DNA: TGTGCCAGTAGGGGCGGGGGGGCGCGCGGCTACACCTTC. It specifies CASRGGGARGYTF.

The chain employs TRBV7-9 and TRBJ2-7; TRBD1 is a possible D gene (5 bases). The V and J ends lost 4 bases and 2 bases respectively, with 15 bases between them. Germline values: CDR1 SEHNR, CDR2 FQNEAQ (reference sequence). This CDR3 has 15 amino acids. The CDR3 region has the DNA TGTGCCAGCAGCTCAAAGGACACCAGCACCTACGAGCAGTACTTC. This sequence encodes CASSSKDTSTYEQYF.